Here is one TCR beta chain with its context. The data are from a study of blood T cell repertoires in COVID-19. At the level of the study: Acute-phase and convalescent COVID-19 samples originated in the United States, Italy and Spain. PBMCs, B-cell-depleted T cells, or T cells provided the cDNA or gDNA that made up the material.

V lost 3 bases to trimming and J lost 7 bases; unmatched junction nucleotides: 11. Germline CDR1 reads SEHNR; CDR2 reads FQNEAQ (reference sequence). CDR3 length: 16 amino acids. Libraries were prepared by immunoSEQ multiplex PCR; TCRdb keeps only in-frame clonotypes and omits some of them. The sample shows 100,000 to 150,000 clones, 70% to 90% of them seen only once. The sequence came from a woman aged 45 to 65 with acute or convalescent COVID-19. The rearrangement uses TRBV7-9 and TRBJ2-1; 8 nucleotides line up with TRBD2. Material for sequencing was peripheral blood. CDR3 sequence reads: CASSFTPGLVINEQFF. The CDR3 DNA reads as TGTGCCAGCAGCTTCACCCCGGGACTAGTTATTAATGAGCAGTTCTTC.